This TCR beta chain was sequenced in a study of cytotoxic CD8 clonotypes in ibrutinib-treated CLL. Only a few counts were recorded for this clone. J lost 6 bases, V lost 3 bases, and 4 bases had no gene match. The CDR3 contains 16 residues. CDR1 is MNHEY and CDR2 is SMNVEV in the germline V gene (reference sequence). Libraries were prepared by immunoSEQ multiplex PCR; TCRdb keeps only in-frame clonotypes and omits some of them. There are fewer than 90,000 clones in the sample; roughly two thirds occur only once, and under 6% lies in the top ten. The source of this sequence is a human donor with chronic lymphocytic leukemia. Sequences were derived from PBMCs, sampled after 12 months of ibrutinib treatment. This chain links TRBV27 with TRBJ1-6; 11 nucleotides align to TRBD1. The CDR3 sequence is CASSLRGTGGNSPLHF. The CDR3 DNA reads TGTGCCAGCAGTTTGCGTGGGACAGGGGGTAATTCACCCCTCCACTTT.